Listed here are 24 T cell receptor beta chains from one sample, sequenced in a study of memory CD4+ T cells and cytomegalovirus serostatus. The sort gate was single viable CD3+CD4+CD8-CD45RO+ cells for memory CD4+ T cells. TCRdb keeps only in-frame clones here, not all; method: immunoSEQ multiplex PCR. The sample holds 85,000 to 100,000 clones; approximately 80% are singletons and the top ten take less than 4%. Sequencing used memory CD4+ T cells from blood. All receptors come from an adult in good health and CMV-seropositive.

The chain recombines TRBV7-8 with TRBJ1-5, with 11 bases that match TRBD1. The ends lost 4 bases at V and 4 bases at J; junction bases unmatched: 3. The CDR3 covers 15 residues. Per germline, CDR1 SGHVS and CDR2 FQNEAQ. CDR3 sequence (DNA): TGTGCCAGCAGCTCCGGGACAGGGGGGAATCAGCCCCAGCATTTT. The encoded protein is CASSSGTGGNQPQHF.

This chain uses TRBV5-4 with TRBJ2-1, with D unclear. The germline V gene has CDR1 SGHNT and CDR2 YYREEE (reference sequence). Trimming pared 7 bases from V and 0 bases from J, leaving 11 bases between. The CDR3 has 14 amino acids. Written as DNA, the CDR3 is TGTGCCAGCGCCTGGTCCAGCTCCTACAATGAGCAGTTCTTC. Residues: CASAWSSSYNEQFF.

The CDR3 protein is CASSPGSSTDTQYF. The CDR3 nucleotides are TGTGCCAGCAGTCCAGGGTCTAGCACAGATACGCAGTATTTT. The J gene is TRBJ2-3, the V gene TRBV6-1, with D possibly matching TRBD1 (5 bases). Germline V gene lookup returns CDR1 MNHNS and CDR2 SASEGT. Trimming cost V 5 bases and J 0 bases, with 9 bases left between them. The CDR3 is 14 residues long.

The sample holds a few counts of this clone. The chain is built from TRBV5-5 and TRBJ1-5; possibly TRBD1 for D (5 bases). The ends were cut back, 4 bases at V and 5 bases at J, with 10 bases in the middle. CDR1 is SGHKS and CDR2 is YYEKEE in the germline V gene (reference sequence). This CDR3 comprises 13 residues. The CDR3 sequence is CASSLQGYQPQHF. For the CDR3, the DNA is TGTGCCAGCAGCCTCCAGGGTTATCAGCCCCAGCATTTT.

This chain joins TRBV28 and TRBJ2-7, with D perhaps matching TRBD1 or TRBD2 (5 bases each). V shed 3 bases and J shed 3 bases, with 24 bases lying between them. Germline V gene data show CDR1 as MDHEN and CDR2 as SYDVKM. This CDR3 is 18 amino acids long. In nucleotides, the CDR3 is TGTGCCAGCAGTTTCCCTAAACCGGGACGCCCGTCCAGCTACGAGCAGTACTTC. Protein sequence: CASSFPKPGRPSSYEQYF.

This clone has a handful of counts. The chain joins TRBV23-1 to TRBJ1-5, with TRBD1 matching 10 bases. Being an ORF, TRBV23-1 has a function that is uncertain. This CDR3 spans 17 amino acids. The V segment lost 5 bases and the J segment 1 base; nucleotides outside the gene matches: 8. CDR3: CASSVPGQGPSNQPQHF. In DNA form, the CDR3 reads TGCGCCAGCAGTGTCCCGGGACAGGGGCCGAGCAATCAGCCCCAGCATTTT.

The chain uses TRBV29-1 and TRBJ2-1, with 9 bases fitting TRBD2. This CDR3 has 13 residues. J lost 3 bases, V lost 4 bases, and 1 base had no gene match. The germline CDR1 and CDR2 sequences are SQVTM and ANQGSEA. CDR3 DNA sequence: TGCAGCGTTGCACTAGCGGGCTACAATGAGCAGTTCTTC. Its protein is CSVALAGYNEQFF.

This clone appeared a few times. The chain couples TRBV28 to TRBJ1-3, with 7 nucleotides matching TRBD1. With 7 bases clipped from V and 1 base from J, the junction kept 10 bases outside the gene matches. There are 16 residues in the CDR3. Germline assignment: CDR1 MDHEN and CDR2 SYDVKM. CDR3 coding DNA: TGTGCCAGCACCGGTCTCCGGGACAGTTCTGGAAACACCATATATTTT. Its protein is CASTGLRDSSGNTIYF. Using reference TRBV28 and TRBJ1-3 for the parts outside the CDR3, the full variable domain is DVKVTQSSRYLVKRTGEKVFLECVQDMDHENMFWYRQDPGLGLRLIYFSYDVKMKEKGDIPEGYSVSREKKERFSLILESASTNQTSMYLCASTGLRDSSGNTIYFGEGSWLTVV.

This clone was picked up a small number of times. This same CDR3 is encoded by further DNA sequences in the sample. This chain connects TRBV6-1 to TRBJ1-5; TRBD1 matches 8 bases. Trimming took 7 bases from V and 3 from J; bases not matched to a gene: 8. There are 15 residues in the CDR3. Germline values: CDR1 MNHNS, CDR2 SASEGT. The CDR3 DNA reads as TGTGCCAGCATCCCAACAGGGGGGAACAATCAGCCCCAGCATTTT. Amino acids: CASIPTGGNNQPQHF.

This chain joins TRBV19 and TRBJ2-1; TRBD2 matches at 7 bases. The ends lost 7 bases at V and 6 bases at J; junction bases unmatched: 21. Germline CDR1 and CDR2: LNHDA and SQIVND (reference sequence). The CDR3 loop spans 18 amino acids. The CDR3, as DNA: TGTGCCAGTAAGGGCTACGGCGGGAGATCCGGCTACGGCAATGAGCAGTTCTTC. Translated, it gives CASKGYGGRSGYGNEQFF.

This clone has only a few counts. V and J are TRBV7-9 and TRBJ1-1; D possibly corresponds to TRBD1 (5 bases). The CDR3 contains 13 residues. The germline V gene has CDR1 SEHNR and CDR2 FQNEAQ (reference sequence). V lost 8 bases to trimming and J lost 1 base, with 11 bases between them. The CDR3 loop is CASARQPNTEAFF. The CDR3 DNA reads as TGTGCCAGCGCCCGACAGCCGAACACTGAAGCTTTCTTT.

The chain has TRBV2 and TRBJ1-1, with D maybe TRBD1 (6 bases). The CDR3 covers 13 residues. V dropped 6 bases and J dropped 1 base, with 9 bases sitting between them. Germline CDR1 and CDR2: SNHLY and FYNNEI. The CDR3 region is CASSGQKNTEAFF. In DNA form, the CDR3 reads TGTGCCAGCAGCGGACAGAAGAACACTGAAGCTTTCTTT.

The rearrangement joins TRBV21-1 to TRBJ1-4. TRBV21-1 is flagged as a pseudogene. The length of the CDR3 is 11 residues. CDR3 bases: TGTGCCCTAGTGATCAATGAAAAACTGTTTTTT. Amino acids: CALVINEKLFF.

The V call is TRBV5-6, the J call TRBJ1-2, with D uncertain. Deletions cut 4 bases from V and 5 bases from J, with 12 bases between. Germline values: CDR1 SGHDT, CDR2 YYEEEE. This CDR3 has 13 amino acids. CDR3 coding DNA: TGTGCCAGCAGCCCCGGGGAATATTATGGCTACACCTTC. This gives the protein CASSPGEYYGYTF.

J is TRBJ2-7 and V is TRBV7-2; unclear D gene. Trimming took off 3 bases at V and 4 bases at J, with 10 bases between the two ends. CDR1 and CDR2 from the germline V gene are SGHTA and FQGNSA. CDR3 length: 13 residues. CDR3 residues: CASSFSMGYEQYF. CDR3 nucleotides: TGTGCCAGCAGCTTCTCCATGGGGTACGAGCAGTACTTC.

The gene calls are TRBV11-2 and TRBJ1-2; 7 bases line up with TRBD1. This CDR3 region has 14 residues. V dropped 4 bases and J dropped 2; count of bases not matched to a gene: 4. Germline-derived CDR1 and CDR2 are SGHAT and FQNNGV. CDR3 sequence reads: CASSSTGSNYGYTF. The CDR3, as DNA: TGTGCCAGCAGCTCGACAGGGTCCAACTATGGCTACACCTTC.

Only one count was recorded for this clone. The CDR3 sequence is CASSLGTGAYEQYF. Here the CDR3 DNA reads TGTGCCAGCAGCCTCGGGACAGGGGCCTACGAGCAGTACTTC. The chain recombines TRBV11-3 with TRBJ2-7; 10 nucleotides line up with TRBD1. There are 14 residues in the CDR3. The ends lost 5 bases at V and 2 bases at J; junction bases unmatched: 3. The germline gives CDR1 SGHNT, CDR2 YENEEA. Together with reference TRBV11-3 and TRBJ2-7, the CDR3 gives the full variable domain: EAGVVQSPRYKIIEKKQPVAFWCNPISGHNTLYWYLQNLGQGPELLIRYENEEAVDDSQLPKDRFSAERLKGVDSTLKIQPAELGDSAVYLCASSLGTGAYEQYFGPGTRLTVT.

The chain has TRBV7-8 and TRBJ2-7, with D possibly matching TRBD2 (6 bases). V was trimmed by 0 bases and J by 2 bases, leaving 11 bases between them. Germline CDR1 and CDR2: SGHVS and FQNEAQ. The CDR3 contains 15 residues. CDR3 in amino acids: CASSLAGGKAYEQYF. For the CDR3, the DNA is TGTGCCAGCAGCTTAGCAGGCGGGAAGGCCTACGAGCAGTACTTC.

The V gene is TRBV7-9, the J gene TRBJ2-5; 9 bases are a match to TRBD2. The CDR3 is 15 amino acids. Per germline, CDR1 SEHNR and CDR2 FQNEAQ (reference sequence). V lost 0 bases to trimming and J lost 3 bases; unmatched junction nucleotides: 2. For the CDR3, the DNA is TGTGCCAGCAGCTTAGCAGCGGGAGGCGAAGAGACCCAGTACTTC. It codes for CASSLAAGGEETQYF. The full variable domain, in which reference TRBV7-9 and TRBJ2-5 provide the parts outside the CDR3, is DTGVSQNPRHKITKRGQNVTFRCDPISEHNRLYWYRQTLGQGPEFLTYFQNEAQLEKSRLLSDRFSAERPKGSFSTLEIQRTEQGDSAMYLCASSLAAGGEETQYFGPGTRLLVL.

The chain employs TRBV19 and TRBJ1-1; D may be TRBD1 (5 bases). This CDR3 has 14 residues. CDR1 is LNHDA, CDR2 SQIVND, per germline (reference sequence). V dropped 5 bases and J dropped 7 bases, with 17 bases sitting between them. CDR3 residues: CASSGWGPRGEAFF. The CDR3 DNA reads TGTGCCAGTAGTGGGTGGGGCCCTCGGGGTGAAGCTTTCTTT. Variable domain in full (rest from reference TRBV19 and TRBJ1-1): DGGITQSPKYLFRKEGQNVTLSCEQNLNHDAMYWYRQDPGQGLRLIYYSQIVNDFQKGDIAEGYSVSREKKESFPLTVTSAQKNPTAFYLCASSGWGPRGEAFFGQGTRLTVV.

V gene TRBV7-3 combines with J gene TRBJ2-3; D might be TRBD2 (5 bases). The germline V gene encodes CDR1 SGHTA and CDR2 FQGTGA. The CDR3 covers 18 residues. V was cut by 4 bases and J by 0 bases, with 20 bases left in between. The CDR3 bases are TGTGCCAGCAGCTCTACTACCCCGACTACAACTAGCACAGATACGCAGTATTTT. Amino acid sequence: CASSSTTPTTTSTDTQYF.

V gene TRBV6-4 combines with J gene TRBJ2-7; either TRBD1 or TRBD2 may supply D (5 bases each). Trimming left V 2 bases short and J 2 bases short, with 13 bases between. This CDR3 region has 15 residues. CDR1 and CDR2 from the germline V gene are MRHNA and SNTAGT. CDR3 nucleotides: TGTGCCAGCAGTGACCCACGGGACCCAACCTACGAGCAGTACTTC. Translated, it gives CASSDPRDPTYEQYF.

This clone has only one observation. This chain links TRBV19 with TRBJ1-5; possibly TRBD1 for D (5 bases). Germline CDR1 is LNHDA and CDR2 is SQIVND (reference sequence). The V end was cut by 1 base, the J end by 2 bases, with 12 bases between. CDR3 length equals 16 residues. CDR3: CASSIVGGKGNQPQHF. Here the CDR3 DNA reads TGTGCCAGTAGTATAGTCGGGGGGAAGGGCAATCAGCCCCAGCATTTT.

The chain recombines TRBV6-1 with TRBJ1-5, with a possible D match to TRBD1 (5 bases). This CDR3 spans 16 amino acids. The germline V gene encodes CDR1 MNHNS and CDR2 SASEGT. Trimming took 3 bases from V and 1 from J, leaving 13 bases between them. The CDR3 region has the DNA TGTGCCAGCAGTGAGGTTGGGTGGGGGAGCAATCAGCCCCAGCATTTT. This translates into CASSEVGWGSNQPQHF.